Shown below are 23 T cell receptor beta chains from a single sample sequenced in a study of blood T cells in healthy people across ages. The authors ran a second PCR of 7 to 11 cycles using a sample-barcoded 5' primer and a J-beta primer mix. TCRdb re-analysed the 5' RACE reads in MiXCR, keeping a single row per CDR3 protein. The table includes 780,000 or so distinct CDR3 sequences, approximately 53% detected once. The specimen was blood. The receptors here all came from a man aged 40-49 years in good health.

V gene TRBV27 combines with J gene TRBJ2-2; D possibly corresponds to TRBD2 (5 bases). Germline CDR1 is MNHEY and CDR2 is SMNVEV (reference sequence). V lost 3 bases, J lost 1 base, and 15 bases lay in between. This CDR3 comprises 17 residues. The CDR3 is CASSLRRVAKNTGELFF. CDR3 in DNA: TGTGCCAGCAGTTTGAGACGAGTAGCGAAGAACACCGGGGAGCTGTTTTTT.

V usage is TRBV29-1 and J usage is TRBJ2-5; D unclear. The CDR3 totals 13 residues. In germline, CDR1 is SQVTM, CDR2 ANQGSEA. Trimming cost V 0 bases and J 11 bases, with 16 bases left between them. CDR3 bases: TGCAGCGTTGAAGACAGTTCCTACAATGAGCAGTACTTC. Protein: CSVEDSSYNEQYF.

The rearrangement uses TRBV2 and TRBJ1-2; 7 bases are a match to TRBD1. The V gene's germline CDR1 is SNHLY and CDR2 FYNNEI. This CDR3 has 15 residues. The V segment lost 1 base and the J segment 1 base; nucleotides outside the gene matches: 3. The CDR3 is CASSEGQGNNYGYTF. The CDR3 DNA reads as TGTGCCAGCAGTGAAGGACAGGGAAATAACTATGGCTACACCTTC.

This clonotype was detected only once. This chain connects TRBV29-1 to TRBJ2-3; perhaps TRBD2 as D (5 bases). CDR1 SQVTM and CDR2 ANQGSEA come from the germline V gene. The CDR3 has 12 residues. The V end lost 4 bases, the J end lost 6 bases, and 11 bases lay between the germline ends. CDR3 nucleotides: TGCAGCGTTGGGGGAGAGACGGATACGCAGTATTTT. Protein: CSVGGETDTQYF.

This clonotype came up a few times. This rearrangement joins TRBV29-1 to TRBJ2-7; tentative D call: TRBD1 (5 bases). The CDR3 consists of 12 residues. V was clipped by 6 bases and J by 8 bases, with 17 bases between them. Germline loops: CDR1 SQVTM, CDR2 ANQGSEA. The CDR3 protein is CSVGQGATKQYF. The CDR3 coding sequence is TGCAGCGTCGGACAAGGAGCTACCAAGCAGTACTTC.

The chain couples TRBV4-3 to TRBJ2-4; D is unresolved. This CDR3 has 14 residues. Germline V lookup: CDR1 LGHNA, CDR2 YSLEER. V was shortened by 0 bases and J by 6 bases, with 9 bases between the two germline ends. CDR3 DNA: TGCGCCAGCAGCCAAGAAACCGAACCAAACATTCAGTACTTC. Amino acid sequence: CASSQETEPNIQYF.

The CDR3 nucleotides are TGCGCCAGCAGCCTGGGCATGGACTTTACAGATACGCAGTATTTT. Its translation is CASSLGMDFTDTQYF. V gene TRBV4-1 combines with J gene TRBJ2-3; the D gene is possibly TRBD2 (5 bases). This CDR3 is 15 amino acids long. Germline V gene sequence: CDR1 MGHRA, CDR2 YSYEKL. V was trimmed by 4 bases and J by 3 bases, leaving 14 bases between them.

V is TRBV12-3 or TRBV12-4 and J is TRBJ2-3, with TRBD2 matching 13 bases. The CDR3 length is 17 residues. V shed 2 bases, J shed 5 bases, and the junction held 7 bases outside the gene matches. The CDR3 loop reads CASSLYRTSGSGDTQYF. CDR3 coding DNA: TGTGCCAGCAGTTTATATAGGACTAGCGGGAGCGGAGATACGCAGTATTTT.

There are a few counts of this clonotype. Here the CDR3 DNA reads TGTGCCAGCAGCCCTACAGGGGGTGGTGAGCAGTACTTC. As protein: CASSPTGGGEQYF. V usage is TRBV9 and J usage is TRBJ2-5, with 8 positions matching TRBD1. Germline values: CDR1 SGDLS, CDR2 YYNGEE. After removal of 4 bases from V and 11 bases from J, the junction contained 10 bases not matched to a gene. The CDR3 covers 13 residues.

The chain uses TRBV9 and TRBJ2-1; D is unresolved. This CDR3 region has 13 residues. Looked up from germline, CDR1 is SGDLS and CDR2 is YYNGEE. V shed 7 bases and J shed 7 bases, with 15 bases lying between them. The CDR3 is CASRPGLGNEQFF. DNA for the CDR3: TGTGCCAGCCGTCCCGGGTTGGGTAATGAGCAGTTCTTC.

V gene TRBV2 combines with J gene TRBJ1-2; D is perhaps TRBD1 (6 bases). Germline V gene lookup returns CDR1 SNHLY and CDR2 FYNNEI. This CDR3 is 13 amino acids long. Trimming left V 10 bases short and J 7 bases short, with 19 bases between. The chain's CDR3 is CATRDTRTTGYTF. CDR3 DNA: TGTGCCACCCGGGACACCAGGACGACTGGCTACACCTTC. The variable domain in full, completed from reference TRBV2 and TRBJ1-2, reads EPEVTQTPSHQVTQMGQEVILRCVPISNHLYFYWYRQILGQKVEFLVSFYNNEISEKSEIFDDQFSVERPDGSNFTLKIRSTKLEDSAMYFCATRDTRTTGYTFGSGTRLTVV.

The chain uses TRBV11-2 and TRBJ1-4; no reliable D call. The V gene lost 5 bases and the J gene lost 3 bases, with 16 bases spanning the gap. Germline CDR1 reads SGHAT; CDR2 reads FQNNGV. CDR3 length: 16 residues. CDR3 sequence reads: CASSRSPGSPNEKLFF. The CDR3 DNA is TGTGCCAGCAGCCGAAGTCCGGGGAGTCCTAATGAAAAACTGTTTTTT.

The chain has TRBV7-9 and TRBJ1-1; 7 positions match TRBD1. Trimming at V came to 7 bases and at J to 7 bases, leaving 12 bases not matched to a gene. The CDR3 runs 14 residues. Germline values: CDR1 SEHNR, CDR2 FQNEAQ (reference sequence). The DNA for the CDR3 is TGTGCCAGCATACAGGGGATGGCCTCCCTTGAAGCTTTCTTT. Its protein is CASIQGMASLEAFF.

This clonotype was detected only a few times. CDR3 sequence (DNA): TGTGCCAGCAGCTTAGCTATAGCGGGAGCGGCCCACGAGCAGTACTTC. This translates into CASSLAIAGAAHEQYF. The rearrangement links TRBV7-2 to TRBJ2-7, with 9 positions matching TRBD2. V gave up 0 bases and J gave up 5 bases; unmatched junction bases: 8. Germline-derived CDR1 and CDR2 are SGHTA and FQGNSA. CDR3 length equals 16 residues.

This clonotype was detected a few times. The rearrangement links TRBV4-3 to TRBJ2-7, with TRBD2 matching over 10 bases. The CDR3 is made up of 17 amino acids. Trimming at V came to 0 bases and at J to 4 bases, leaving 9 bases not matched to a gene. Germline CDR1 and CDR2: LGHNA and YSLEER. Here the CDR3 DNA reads TGCGCCAGCAGCCAAGACCACGTGAGCGGGAGGGGATACGAGCAGTACTTC. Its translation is CASSQDHVSGRGYEQYF.

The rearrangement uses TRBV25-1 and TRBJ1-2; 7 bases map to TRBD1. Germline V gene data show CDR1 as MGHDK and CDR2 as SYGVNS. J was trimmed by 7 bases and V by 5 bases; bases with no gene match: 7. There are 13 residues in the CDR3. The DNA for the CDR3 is TGTGCCAGCAGTTATAGGACAGGCGGTGGCTACACCTTC. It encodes CASSYRTGGGYTF.

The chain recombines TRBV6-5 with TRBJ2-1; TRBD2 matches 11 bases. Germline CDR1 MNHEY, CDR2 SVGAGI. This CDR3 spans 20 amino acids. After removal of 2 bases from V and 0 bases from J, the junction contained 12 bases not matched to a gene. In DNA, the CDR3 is TGTGCCAGCAGTTACCAGGTTAGCGGGAGGGGAAAGAGCTCCTACAATGAGCAGTTCTTC. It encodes CASSYQVSGRGKSSYNEQFF.

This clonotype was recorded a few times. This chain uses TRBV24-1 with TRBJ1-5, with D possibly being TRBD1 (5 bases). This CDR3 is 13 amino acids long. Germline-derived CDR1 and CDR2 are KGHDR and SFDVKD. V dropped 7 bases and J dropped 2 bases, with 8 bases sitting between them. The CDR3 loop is CATRGHGNQPQHF. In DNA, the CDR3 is TGTGCCACCAGAGGACACGGCAATCAGCCCCAGCATTTT.

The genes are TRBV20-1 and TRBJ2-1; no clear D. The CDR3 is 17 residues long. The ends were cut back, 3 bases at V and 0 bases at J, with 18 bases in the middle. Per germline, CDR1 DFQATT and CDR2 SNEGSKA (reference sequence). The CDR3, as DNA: TGCAGTGCTAGTTCTGTCCCGACGGAGAGCTCCTACAATGAGCAGTTCTTC. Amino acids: CSASSVPTESSYNEQFF.

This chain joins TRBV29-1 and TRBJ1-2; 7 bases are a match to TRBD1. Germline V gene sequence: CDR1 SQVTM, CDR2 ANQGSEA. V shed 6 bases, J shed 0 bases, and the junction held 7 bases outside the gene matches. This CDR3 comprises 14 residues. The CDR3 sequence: CSVTRDSTNYGYTF. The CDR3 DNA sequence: TGCAGCGTCACCCGGGACAGTACTAACTATGGCTACACCTTC. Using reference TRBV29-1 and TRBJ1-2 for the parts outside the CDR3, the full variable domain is SAVISQKPSRDICQRGTSLTIQCQVDSQVTMMFWYRQQPGQSLTLIATANQGSEATYESGFVIDKFPISRPNLTFSTLTVSNMSPEDSSIYLCSVTRDSTNYGYTFGSGTRLTVV.

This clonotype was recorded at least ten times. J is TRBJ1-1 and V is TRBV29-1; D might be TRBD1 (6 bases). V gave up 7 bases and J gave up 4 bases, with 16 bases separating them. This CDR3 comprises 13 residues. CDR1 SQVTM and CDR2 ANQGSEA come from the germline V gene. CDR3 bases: TGCAGCGCTACAACAGGGTTTGCCACTGAAGCTTTCTTT. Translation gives CSATTGFATEAFF.

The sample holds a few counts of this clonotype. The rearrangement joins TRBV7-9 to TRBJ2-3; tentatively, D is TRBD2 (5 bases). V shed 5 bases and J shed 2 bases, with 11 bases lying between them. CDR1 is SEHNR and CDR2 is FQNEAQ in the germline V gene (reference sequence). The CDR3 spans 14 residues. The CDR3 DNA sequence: TGTGCCAGCAGCGGCGCGGAGGACACAGATACGCAGTATTTT. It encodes CASSGAEDTDTQYF.

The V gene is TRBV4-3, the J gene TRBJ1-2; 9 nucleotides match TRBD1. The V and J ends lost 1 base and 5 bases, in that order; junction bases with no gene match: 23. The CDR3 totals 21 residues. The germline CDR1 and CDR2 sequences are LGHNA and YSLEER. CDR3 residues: CASSQGITLLTGGLEGYGYTF. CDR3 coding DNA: TGCGCCAGCAGCCAAGGCATCACGCTACTAACAGGGGGCCTCGAAGGATATGGCTACACCTTC.